Below are 10 T cell receptor beta chains sequenced from a single sample in a study of T cell repertoires in cytomegalovirus infection. TCRdb analysed the reads with MiXCR anew, one entry per CDR3 protein. The sample has 150,000 to 180,000 distinct CDR3 sequences, about a quarter seen once. The sequencing input was PBMCs. These receptors originate from a human donor in good health (CMV status not recorded). Some clones in this sample may be carry-over from other donors' samples.

This clonotype was seen only a few times. This chain joins TRBV6-2 or TRBV6-3 and TRBJ2-7; 7 bases are shared with TRBD1. The CDR3 contains 14 residues. Germline CDR1 reads MNHEY; CDR2 reads SVGEGT. CDR3 DNA: TGTGCTGAGAGTCGAACAGGGGCCACCTACGAGCAGTACTTC. It encodes CAESRTGATYEQYF.

V usage is TRBV7-3 and J usage is TRBJ2-3; 8 bases line up with TRBD1. V gave up 4 bases and J gave up 4 bases; unmatched junction bases: 10. Germline CDR1 is SGHTA and CDR2 is FQGTGA. The CDR3 is 16 amino acids. DNA for the CDR3: TGTGCCAGCAGCTCCTCTGCGGACAGGGAGGCAGATACGCAGTATTTT. Translating gives CASSSSADREADTQYF.

The V and J genes are TRBV20-1 and TRBJ2-1, with 9 bases aligning to TRBD2. The CDR3 has 15 residues. V was pared by 3 bases and J by 5 bases, with 8 bases of the junction left unmatched. CDR1 and CDR2 from the germline V gene are DFQATT and SNEGSKA (reference sequence). CDR3 coding DNA: TGCAGTGCTAGCTATGCGGGGGGGTTACACAATGAGCAGTTCTTC. This gives the protein CSASYAGGLHNEQFF.

The chain combines TRBV10-3 with TRBJ2-5; TRBD1 is a possible D gene (6 bases). V lost 4 bases and J 2 bases, leaving 8 bases between the germline ends. Germline-derived CDR1 and CDR2 are ENHRY and SYGVKD. The length of the CDR3 is 13 residues. The CDR3 protein is CAISGTEQETQYF. Written as DNA, the CDR3 is TGTGCCATCAGTGGGACAGAACAAGAGACCCAGTACTTC.

This clonotype was seen repeatedly, ten times or more. V and J are TRBV7-2 and TRBJ2-7; TRBD2 matches 12 bases. CDR1 and CDR2 from the germline V gene are SGHTA and FQGNSA. This CDR3 has 16 residues. With V trimmed by 1 base and J by 5 bases, 6 bases remained unmatched. For the CDR3, the DNA is TGTGCCAGCAGCTTAGTAGCCCTAGCGGGAGGGAACGAGCAGTACTTC. The encoded protein is CASSLVALAGGNEQYF.

With regard to this clonotype: A junction end diverges from the germline sequence, so it may reflect a read error. The chain uses TRBV28 and TRBJ2-2; 12 positions agree with TRBD2. Germline V CDR1 and CDR2: MDHEN, SYDVKM. The length of the CDR3 is 16 residues. In nucleotides, the CDR3 is TGTGCCATCAGTTTATGGCTAGCGGGGGGGACCGGGGAGCTGTTTTTT. Translating gives CAISLWLAGGTGELFF. Variable domain in full (rest from reference TRBV28 and TRBJ2-2): DVKVTQSSRYLVKRTGEKVFLECVQDMDHENMFWYRQDPGLGLRLIYFSYDVKMKEKGDIPEGYSVSREKKERFSLILESASTNQTSMYLCAISLWLAGGTGELFFGEGSRLTVL.

CDR3 in amino acids: CASSSQGAVTGELFF. The CDR3 nucleotides are TGTGCCAGCAGCTCACAGGGGGCGGTCACCGGGGAGCTGTTTTTT. The chain links TRBV11-1 to TRBJ2-2; 9 positions match TRBD1. V gave up 4 bases and J gave up 4 bases; unmatched junction bases: 4. CDR3 length: 15 residues. Per the germline V gene, CDR1 is SGHAT and CDR2 is FQDESV (reference sequence). Full variable domain (rest looked up from reference TRBV11-1 and TRBJ2-2): EAEVAQSPRYKITEKSQAVAFWCDPISGHATLYWYRQILGQGPELLVQFQDESVVDDSQLPKDRFSAERLKGVDSTLKIQPAELGDSAMYLCASSSQGAVTGELFFGEGSRLTVL.

The chain links TRBV28 to TRBJ1-4; D remains ambiguous. Germline V CDR1 and CDR2: MDHEN, SYDVKM. The CDR3 sequence is 14 residues long. Trimming took 2 bases from V and 10 from J, leaving 14 bases between them. The CDR3 here is CASSLIGVGGKLFF. The DNA of the CDR3 is TGTGCCAGCAGTTTAATCGGGGTCGGCGGAAAACTGTTTTTT.

V usage is TRBV20-1 and J usage is TRBJ1-4; D is undetermined. The CDR3 has 13 amino acids. CDR1 is DFQATT, CDR2 SNEGSKA, per germline (reference sequence). Trimming shortened V by 4 bases and J by 7 bases, and 13 bases separated the two germline ends. The CDR3 sequence is CSATRVGGEKLFF. The DNA of the CDR3 is TGCAGTGCTACAAGGGTCGGTGGTGAAAAACTGTTTTTT.

This clonotype was found many times. V usage is TRBV4-1 and J usage is TRBJ1-1; D might be TRBD1 (6 bases). The germline V and J ends were trimmed by 1 base and 0 bases, with 15 bases remaining between them. The CDR3 spans 17 residues. The germline V gene encodes CDR1 MGHRA and CDR2 YSYEKL. The CDR3 coding sequence is TGCGCCAGCAGCCAAGGATTTGGGGGCGGATTGAACACTGAAGCTTTCTTT. It specifies CASSQGFGGGLNTEAFF.